One sample yielded the 31 T cell receptor beta chains listed below, sequenced in a study of shared clonotypes between healthy human individuals. Clones were sequenced by immunoSEQ multiplex PCR, and TCRdb holds only the in-frame ones, with some missing. The sample shows millions of clones, approximately 92% of them seen only once. Sequenced input: naive CD4+ T cells sorted from blood. Subset described: CD45RA+ positively selected. The receptors here all came from a man between 18 and 35 years old in good health.

The chain recombines TRBV28 with TRBJ2-7; 7 bases are a match to TRBD1. Trimming removed 4 bases from V and 6 bases from J; junction bases left unmatched: 15. Germline V gives CDR1 MDHEN, CDR2 SYDVKM. The CDR3 extends over 16 amino acids. CDR3 sequence reads: CASSSLSAGTEGEQYF. For the CDR3, the DNA is TGTGCCAGCAGTTCCTTAAGTGCCGGGACAGAAGGCGAGCAGTACTTC.

The chain is built from TRBV30 and TRBJ2-5; a possible D gene is TRBD1 (6 bases). Germline lookup yields CDR1 GTSNPN and CDR2 SVGIG (reference sequence). The CDR3 is 12 residues long. Trimming removed 5 bases from V and 6 bases from J, with 13 bases in between. CDR3 in amino acids: CAWSRTAKTQYF. The CDR3 bases are TGTGCCTGGTCCAGGACAGCAAAGACCCAGTACTTC.

The V call is TRBV7-6, the J call TRBJ2-2; 10 bases agree with TRBD2. In germline, CDR1 is SGHVS, CDR2 FNYEAQ. J lost 5 bases, V lost 6 bases, and 9 bases had no gene match. CDR3 length: 16 amino acids. As DNA, the CDR3 is TGTGCCAGCAGTGGGCTAGCGGGGGCCCCAACCGGGGAGCTGTTTTTT. Its translation: CASSGLAGAPTGELFF.

There are a few counts of this clone. One end of the junction is discordant with germline, which a read error may explain. V gene TRBV10-1 combines with J gene TRBJ2-7; D is perhaps TRBD1 or TRBD2 (6 bases each). The CDR3 is 13 residues long. Germline CDR1 is WNHNN and CDR2 is SYGVQD (reference sequence). DNA of the CDR3: TGCGCCAGCAGTGAGCCGGAGGGGGGAAAACTACACTTC. Its translation: CASSEPEGGKLHF.

This chain uses TRBV11-2 with TRBJ2-6; maybe TRBD1 (6 bases). Trimming cost V 5 bases and J 0 bases, with 17 bases left between them. CDR1 is SGHAT and CDR2 is FQNNGV in the germline V gene. The CDR3 has 18 amino acids. CDR3 loop: CASSLKDRLRSGANVLTF. The CDR3 region has the DNA TGTGCCAGCAGCCTGAAAGACAGGTTACGCTCTGGGGCCAACGTCCTGACTTTC.

About this clone itself: The sample holds other DNA sequences that translate to the same CDR3. The chain is built from TRBV6-5 and TRBJ1-1; D call uncertain. CDR1 MNHEY and CDR2 SVGAGI come from the germline V gene. The V end was cut by 7 bases, the J end by 4 bases, with 7 bases between. This CDR3 has 11 residues. CDR3 nucleotide sequence: TGTGCCAGCACCCGGGGCACTGAAGCTTTCTTT. This sequence encodes CASTRGTEAFF.

This clone was seen a single time. The sample carries other DNA sequences with the same CDR3. V usage is TRBV6-4 and J usage is TRBJ2-2; the D is unclear. Looked up from germline, CDR1 is MRHNA and CDR2 is SNTAGT. There are 13 residues in the CDR3. V dropped 6 bases and J dropped 4 bases, with 9 bases sitting between them. The CDR3 is CASSPGGTGELFF. CDR3 sequence (DNA): TGTGCCAGCAGCCCTGGTGGCACCGGGGAGCTGTTTTTT.

The V and J genes are TRBV2 and TRBJ1-2; D is perhaps TRBD1 (5 bases). The CDR3 covers 13 residues. V was shortened by 3 bases and J by 2 bases, with 7 bases between the two germline ends. Looked up from germline, CDR1 is SNHLY and CDR2 is FYNNEI. This chain's CDR3 is CASSETENYGYTF. CDR3 sequence (DNA): TGTGCCAGCAGTGAGACAGAGAACTATGGCTACACCTTC.

The V gene is TRBV18, the J gene TRBJ2-5, with D possibly being TRBD1 (6 bases). The V gene's germline CDR1 is KGHSH and CDR2 LQKENI. V lost 2 bases to trimming and J lost 2 bases, with 18 bases between them. The CDR3 has 17 amino acids. CDR3 residues: CASSPELGTGRQETQYF. The CDR3 DNA reads as TGTGCCAGCTCACCAGAGTTAGGAACAGGGCGGCAAGAGACCCAGTACTTC.

The chain is built from TRBV27 and TRBJ1-4; a weak D match, TRBD1 (6 bases). This CDR3 has 14 amino acids. V was cut by 1 base and J by 8 bases, with 11 bases left in between. Germline CDR1 is MNHEY and CDR2 is SMNVEV (reference sequence). The CDR3 nucleotides read TGTGCCAGCAGTTTATATAGGACAGCAGAAAAACTGTTTTTT. The encoded protein is CASSLYRTAEKLFF.

The V call is TRBV27, the J call TRBJ2-7; D call uncertain. CDR1 and CDR2 (germline): MNHEY, SMNVEV (reference sequence). Trimming took off 3 bases at V and 2 bases at J, with 23 bases between the two ends. There are 18 residues in the CDR3. The CDR3 nucleotides are TGTGCCAGCAGTTTCAAACCCCCGACCCTGACAACCCCCTACGAGCAGTACTTC. Its protein product is CASSFKPPTLTTPYEQYF.

Worth noting for this clone: Other nucleotide sequences from this sample produce the same CDR3. Here the CDR3 DNA reads TGTGCCAGCAGCCCCCGGACAGACGAGCAGTACTTC. It specifies CASSPRTDEQYF. V is TRBV7-9 and J is TRBJ2-5; D may be TRBD1 (6 bases). The J call may not be correct, given that the DNA end is closer to TRBJ2-7. The CDR3 runs to 12 residues. The germline V gene has CDR1 SEHNR and CDR2 FQNEAQ (reference sequence).

The chain is built from TRBV30 and TRBJ1-1, with a possible D match to TRBD1 (5 bases). The V end lost 5 bases, the J end lost 3 bases, and 10 bases lay between the germline ends. The germline V gene has CDR1 GTSNPN and CDR2 SVGIG (reference sequence). This CDR3 spans 12 amino acids. The DNA for the CDR3 is TGTGCCTGGCTGGAGGGGTACACTGAAGCTTTCTTT. Translated, it gives CAWLEGYTEAFF.

CDR3 sequence: CASSDYGGGYGYTF. The CDR3 nucleotides read TGCGCCAGCAGTGATTACGGGGGCGGCTATGGCTACACCTTC. The chain uses TRBV10-2 and TRBJ1-2, with D perhaps matching TRBD1 (6 bases). The V end was cut by 3 bases, the J end by 4 bases, with 12 bases between. CDR1 WSHSY and CDR2 SAAADI come from the germline V gene. The CDR3 loop spans 14 amino acids.

The chain links TRBV5-1 to TRBJ2-1; the match to TRBD1 covers 11 bases. This CDR3 spans 15 amino acids. Germline V gives CDR1 SGHRS, CDR2 YFSETQ. Unmatched junction bases numbered 6, after V lost 0 bases and J lost 10 bases. The CDR3 DNA reads TGCGCCAGCAGCTTGGTTGGACAGGGGGCGAAGGAGCAGTTCTTC. Protein: CASSLVGQGAKEQFF.

This clone was detected once. The V gene is TRBV6-5, the J gene TRBJ2-7; D is unclear. The CDR3 is made up of 12 amino acids. V lost 3 bases and J 5 bases, leaving 8 bases between the germline ends. Germline V gene lookup returns CDR1 MNHEY and CDR2 SVGAGI. CDR3 sequence: CASSYPRHEQYF. The CDR3 DNA is TGTGCCAGCAGTTATCCGAGGCACGAGCAGTACTTC.

This clone occurred once. Additional DNA sequences in this sample encode the identical CDR3. CDR3: CASSGQANTGELFF. Written as DNA, the CDR3 is TGTGCCAGTTCGGGACAGGCGAACACCGGGGAGCTGTTTTTT. The chain uses TRBV19 and TRBJ2-2; 8 nucleotides line up with TRBD1. This CDR3 has 14 residues. From germline, CDR1 is LNHDA and CDR2 SQIVND (reference sequence). V lost 8 bases and J lost 0; bases outside the gene matches: 2.

The chain has TRBV5-4 and TRBJ2-2; D remains unclear. Trimming removed 4 bases at V and 7 bases at J, with 11 bases between. The CDR3 has 13 amino acids. In germline, CDR1 is SGHNT, CDR2 YYREEE (reference sequence). The CDR3 region is CASSATQNGELFF. In DNA form, the CDR3 reads TGTGCCAGCAGCGCTACACAGAACGGGGAGCTGTTTTTT.

Details on this clone: Other DNA sequences within the sample encode an identical CDR3. The chain uses TRBV19 and TRBJ2-7, with D maybe TRBD2 (6 bases). The CDR3 is 15 amino acids. Germline-derived CDR1 and CDR2 are LNHDA and SQIVND (reference sequence). V was shortened by 0 bases and J by 0 bases, with 9 bases between the two germline ends. CDR3 DNA sequence: TGTGCCAGTAGTATAGAAGCGGGCAGCTCCTACGAGCAGTACTTC. It translates to CASSIEAGSSYEQYF. Using reference TRBV19 and TRBJ2-7 for the parts outside the CDR3, the full variable domain is DGGITQSPKYLFRKEGQNVTLSCEQNLNHDAMYWYRQDPGQGLRLIYYSQIVNDFQKGDIAEGYSVSREKKESFPLTVTSAQKNPTAFYLCASSIEAGSSYEQYFGPGTRLTVT.

The chain carries TRBV10-2 and TRBJ1-2; unclear D gene. CDR3 size: 13 residues. Germline CDR1 and CDR2: WSHSY and SAAADI. Trimming shortened V by 3 bases and J by 5 bases, and 10 bases separated the two germline ends. DNA for the CDR3: TGCGCCAGCAGTGACAGGTCAGGTTATGGCTACACCTTC. The encoded protein is CASSDRSGYGYTF.

This chain joins TRBV5-6 and TRBJ1-3; TRBD1 aligns across 7 bases. V lost 1 base to trimming and J lost 0 bases; unmatched junction nucleotides: 7. This CDR3 region has 17 residues. CDR1 is SGHDT, CDR2 YYEEEE, per germline. The CDR3 here is CASSLRQGDGSGNTIYF. The CDR3 nucleotides read TGTGCCAGCAGCTTGAGGCAGGGGGATGGCTCTGGAAACACCATATATTTT.

The chain combines TRBV6-1 with TRBJ2-1, with 12 bases lining up with TRBD2. This CDR3 has 17 residues. Per germline, CDR1 MNHNS and CDR2 SASEGT. V shed 4 bases and J 0 bases; nucleotides not matched to a gene: 4. The CDR3, as DNA: TGTGCCAGCAGTGTCAGGACTAGCGGGGACTCCTACAATGAGCAGTTCTTC. Translating gives CASSVRTSGDSYNEQFF.

This chain uses TRBV10-3 with TRBJ2-7; maybe TRBD1 (6 bases). This CDR3 has 16 residues. Germline-derived CDR1 and CDR2 are ENHRY and SYGVKD. V dropped 2 bases and J dropped 2 bases, with 16 bases sitting between them. In nucleotides, the CDR3 is TGTGCCATCAGTGAGCTTGTACAGGGAAACACCTACGAGCAGTACTTC. Protein product: CAISELVQGNTYEQYF.

The chain combines TRBV10-3 with TRBJ2-2; TRBD1 matches 10 bases. The CDR3 is 15 residues long. Germline-derived CDR1 and CDR2 are ENHRY and SYGVKD. Trimming cost V 4 bases and J 3 bases; bases outside gene matches: 2. The CDR3 region has the DNA TGTGCCATCAGTGGGACAGGGGGGTACACCGGGGAGCTGTTTTTT. Its protein is CAISGTGGYTGELFF.

The chain uses TRBV4-1 and TRBJ2-3; tentative D call: TRBD1 (5 bases). V gave up 0 bases and J gave up 5 bases, with 15 bases separating them. This CDR3 contains 16 residues. The germline V gene encodes CDR1 MGHRA and CDR2 YSYEKL. The CDR3 protein is CASSQDQGSLGDTQYF. The CDR3 DNA follows: TGCGCCAGCAGCCAAGATCAGGGTAGCCTTGGAGATACGCAGTATTTT.

The chain has TRBV6-6 and TRBJ1-2; TRBD1 aligns across 7 bases. V lost 6 bases, J lost 4 bases, and 5 bases stayed unmatched. The germline CDR1 and CDR2 sequences are MNHNY and SVGAGI (reference sequence). The CDR3 runs 13 residues. CDR3 coding DNA: TGTGCCAGCAGCCGGGGACAGCTCTATGGCTACACCTTC. It translates to CASSRGQLYGYTF.

V and J are TRBV5-4 and TRBJ2-2; 7 positions agree with TRBD1. The V gene's germline CDR1 is SGHNT and CDR2 YYREEE (reference sequence). This CDR3 contains 15 residues. V gave up 3 bases and J gave up 1 base; unmatched junction bases: 3. The CDR3 here is CASSSGQENTGELFF. CDR3 in DNA: TGTGCCAGCAGCTCAGGACAGGAGAACACCGGGGAGCTGTTTTTT.

The chain employs TRBV7-2 and TRBJ1-3; D unclear. CDR3 length: 12 amino acids. The V end lost 3 bases, the J end lost 11 bases, and 11 bases lay between the germline ends. Germline CDR1 is SGHTA and CDR2 is FQGNSA. CDR3 bases: TGTGCCAGCAGCTTTTTCCCGCAGGCCATATATTTT. It yields the protein CASSFFPQAIYF.

The chain links TRBV5-1 to TRBJ1-4; D gene uncertain. This CDR3 contains 17 residues. Germline V CDR1 and CDR2: SGHRS, YFSETQ. V was clipped by 1 base and J by 3 bases, with 16 bases between them. In nucleotides, the CDR3 is TGCGCCAGCAGCTTGAAGCGGGTCACGGCCGCTAATGAAAAACTGTTTTTT. Translated, it gives CASSLKRVTAANEKLFF.

This clone has a single count. The genes are TRBV11-2 and TRBJ2-5, with a weak D call TRBD2 (6 bases). This CDR3 is built from 17 residues. V was trimmed by 1 base and J by 6 bases, leaving 21 bases between them. CDR1 is SGHAT, CDR2 FQNNGV, per germline. Here the CDR3 DNA reads TGTGCCAGCAGCTTAGTAGGCCCGCGGGGAGGTATGAAGACCCAGTACTTC. It yields the protein CASSLVGPRGGMKTQYF.

The chain carries TRBV5-1 and TRBJ1-5; TRBD1 is a possible D gene (5 bases). Germline V gene data show CDR1 as SGHRS and CDR2 as YFSETQ. CDR3 size: 14 residues. V lost 2 bases and J 4 bases, leaving 10 bases between the germline ends. In nucleotides, the CDR3 is TGCGCCAGCAGCTTCGACGGGGGAAATCAGCCCCAGCATTTT. It translates to CASSFDGGNQPQHF.